This TCR beta chain was sequenced in a study of CD8 T cells in Susac syndrome. General study results and limits: It was acknowledged by the study that relatively few individuals were included in its TCR sequencing and HLA analysis.

Treatment-naive patients with stable or active relapsing-remitting disease were the multiple sclerosis controls. This clonotype was seen a few times. Its antigen is not known. RNA was extracted with the RNeasy kit, and a quantity of roughly 0.5 to 1 ug was reverse transcribed using random hexamers. Across 54 Vbeta and 13 Jbeta, TCR beta CDR3 was amplified with immunoSEQ multiplex PCR. Each CDR3 protein gets one entry after TCRdb re-called the immunoSEQ multiplex PCR reads with MiXCR. The sample yields roughly 130,000 distinct CDR3 sequences, roughly 94% seen once. Germline values: CDR1 SGHTA, CDR2 FQGNSA. CDR3 length equals 10 residues. Trimming removed 5 bases at V and 10 bases at J, with 8 bases between.

Sequencing was carried out using CD4+ T cells from PBMCs. The clonotype comes from a human donor with multiple sclerosis. The chain has TRBV7-2 and TRBJ1-1; D gene uncertain. The CDR3, as DNA: TGTGCCAGCAGCCACTCGATAGCTTTCTTT. The encoded protein is CASSHSIAFF.